This is a list of T cell receptor beta chains from one sample in a study of radiation and T cells in renal cell carcinoma. TCRdb's table, derived via immunoSEQ multiplex PCR, lists solely in-frame clones and lacks some. This table has around 94,000 clones, approximately 86% appearing once. The sample consisted of blood, taken from a patient whose treatment included radiotherapy and nephrectomy. The source of these receptors is a man aged 45-65 years with renal cell carcinoma. Each CDR3 is given with its conserved first and last residue. The D gene is left open where the match is weak. Part of the rows lack a size; the others show once, few, many or a class for expanded clones.

abundance: .
v_gene: TRBV5-4
j_gene: TRBJ2-7
d_gene: .
CDR3aa: CASSLAGDSTKQYF
CDR3nt: TGTGCCAGCAGCTTGGCCGGGGACTCAACAAAGCAGTACTTC

abundance: .
v_gene: TRBV27
j_gene: TRBJ2-3
d_gene: .
CDR3aa: CASQYGQIKGLTQYF
CDR3nt: TGTGCCAGTCAATACGGACAGATAAAGGGGCTAACGCAGTATTTT

abundance: .
v_gene: TRBV19
j_gene: TRBJ1-2
d_gene: TRBD1
CDR3aa: CASSILGGNYGYTF
CDR3nt: TGTGCCAGTAGTATTCTAGGGGGCAACTATGGCTACACCTTC

abundance: once
v_gene: TRBV7-9
j_gene: TRBJ2-2
d_gene: TRBD2
CDR3aa: CASSFGRGESEELFF
CDR3nt: TGTGCCAGCAGCTTCGGGAGGGGCGAGTCTGAGGAGCTGTTTTTT

abundance: few
v_gene: TRBV5-1
j_gene: TRBJ2-1
d_gene: .
CDR3aa: CASGEQGTYNEQFF
CDR3nt: TGCGCCAGCGGGGAACAGGGAACGTACAATGAGCAGTTCTTC

abundance: .
v_gene: TRBV6-4
j_gene: TRBJ2-6
d_gene: .
CDR3aa: CASSDSRAGANVLTF
CDR3nt: TGTGCCAGCAGTGACTCTAGGGCGGGGGCCAACGTCCTGACTTTC

abundance: .
v_gene: TRBV9
j_gene: TRBJ2-7
d_gene: TRBD1
CDR3aa: CASSVQGDSYEQYF
CDR3nt: TGTGCCAGCAGCGTACAGGGGGATTCCTACGAGCAGTACTTC

abundance: once
v_gene: TRBV4-3
j_gene: TRBJ2-7
d_gene: TRBD1
CDR3aa: CASSLRGGQGANEQYF
CDR3nt: TGCGCCAGCAGCCTACGCGGGGGACAGGGGGCGAACGAGCAGTACTTC

abundance: .
v_gene: TRBV4-1
j_gene: TRBJ2-1
d_gene: TRBD1
CDR3aa: CASSQDPQGARNEQFF
CDR3nt: TGCGCCAGCAGCCAAGATCCACAGGGGGCTCGAAATGAGCAGTTCTTC

abundance: .
v_gene: TRBV4-1
j_gene: TRBJ1-2
d_gene: TRBD1
CDR3aa: CASSQTGQGAGYTF
CDR3nt: TGCGCCAGCAGCCAGACGGGACAGGGTGCTGGCTACACCTTC

abundance: once
v_gene: TRBV28
j_gene: TRBJ2-7
d_gene: .
CDR3aa: CASSLPLSGSDSYEQYF
CDR3nt: TGTGCCAGCAGTTTACCCCTCAGTGGGAGCGATTCCTACGAGCAGTACTTC

abundance: .
v_gene: TRBV21-1
j_gene: TRBJ1-1
d_gene: .
CDR3aa: CASSKSPTDMNTEAFF
CDR3nt: TGTGCCAGCAGCAAAAGCCCGACCGACATGAACACTGAAGCTTTCTTT

abundance: .
v_gene: TRBV9
j_gene: TRBJ1-6
d_gene: .
CDR3aa: CASSPGDGTSYNSPLHF
CDR3nt: TGTGCCAGCAGCCCTGGGGACGGGACCTCCTATAATTCACCCCTCCACTTT

abundance: .
v_gene: TRBV7-8
j_gene: TRBJ2-1
d_gene: .
CDR3aa: CASSLVATASEQFF
CDR3nt: TGTGCCAGCAGCTTAGTCGCGACAGCCTCTGAGCAGTTCTTC

abundance: once
v_gene: TRBV11-2
j_gene: TRBJ2-3
d_gene: .
CDR3aa: CASSTYRATSTDTQYF
CDR3nt: TGTGCCAGCAGCACCTACAGGGCTACTAGCACAGATACGCAGTATTTT

abundance: .
v_gene: TRBV4-2
j_gene: TRBJ1-2
d_gene: .
CDR3aa: CASSQDPLSYRRYGYTF
CDR3nt: TGTGCCAGCAGCCAAGATCCCCTCTCTTATCGCCGCTATGGCTACACCTTC

abundance: .
v_gene: TRBV5-1
j_gene: TRBJ2-5
d_gene: .
CDR3aa: CASSPDQETQYF
CDR3nt: TGCGCCAGCAGCCCCGACCAAGAGACCCAGTACTTC

abundance: few
v_gene: TRBV19
j_gene: TRBJ1-5
d_gene: .
CDR3aa: CASCHAGGFRSNQPQHF
CDR3nt: TGTGCCAGTTGCCACGCGGGGGGATTTAGGTCCAATCAGCCCCAGCATTTT

abundance: .
v_gene: TRBV7-2
j_gene: TRBJ2-5
d_gene: TRBD1
CDR3aa: CASSRQGQETQYF
CDR3nt: TGTGCCAGCAGCCGACAGGGACAAGAGACCCAGTACTTC

abundance: .
v_gene: TRBV6-5
j_gene: TRBJ2-2
d_gene: .
CDR3aa: CASRRSGTGELFF
CDR3nt: TGTGCCAGCAGACGATCAGGCACCGGGGAGCTGTTTTTT

abundance: few
v_gene: TRBV19
j_gene: TRBJ1-2
d_gene: .
CDR3aa: CASSPGGYGYTF
CDR3nt: TGTGCCAGTAGTCCCGGGGGATATGGCTACACCTTC

abundance: .
v_gene: TRBV19
j_gene: TRBJ2-2
d_gene: .
CDR3aa: CASSIGSFAGELFF
CDR3nt: TGTGCCAGTAGTATAGGGTCGTTTGCCGGGGAGCTGTTTTTT

abundance: .
v_gene: TRBV7-2
j_gene: TRBJ1-5
d_gene: .
CDR3aa: CASSPSERHNQPQHF
CDR3nt: TGTGCCAGCAGCCCCTCCGAGAGACATAATCAGCCCCAGCATTTT

abundance: .
v_gene: TRBV7-8
j_gene: TRBJ2-1
d_gene: TRBD2
CDR3aa: CASSFGGGSSDEQFF
CDR3nt: TGTGCCAGCAGCTTTGGTGGCGGGAGTAGCGATGAGCAGTTCTTC

abundance: .
v_gene: TRBV19
j_gene: TRBJ2-1
d_gene: .
CDR3aa: CASSIVASPNSNEQFF
CDR3nt: TGTGCCAGTAGTATAGTTGCCAGCCCCAACAGCAATGAGCAGTTCTTC

abundance: .
v_gene: TRBV19
j_gene: TRBJ2-1
d_gene: TRBD2
CDR3aa: CASSNLAPLAGAKNEQFF
CDR3nt: TGTGCCAGTAGTAACCTCGCCCCTCTAGCGGGGGCGAAGAATGAGCAGTTCTTC

abundance: .
v_gene: TRBV5-4
j_gene: TRBJ1-1
d_gene: TRBD1
CDR3aa: CASSQGATNTEAFF
CDR3nt: TGTGCCAGCAGCCAGGGGGCTACGAACACTGAAGCTTTCTTT

abundance: .
v_gene: TRBV6-5
j_gene: TRBJ2-7
d_gene: TRBD2
CDR3aa: CASSSPSGLSYEQYF
CDR3nt: TGTGCCAGCAGTTCCCCGTCGGGACTATCCTACGAGCAGTACTTC

abundance: .
v_gene: TRBV2
j_gene: TRBJ2-3
d_gene: .
CDR3aa: CASGLGLSTDTQYF
CDR3nt: TGTGCCAGCGGCCTAGGACTCAGCACAGATACGCAGTATTTT

abundance: .
v_gene: TRBV4-2
j_gene: TRBJ1-2
d_gene: .
CDR3aa: CASSDPLSLHGGYTF
CDR3nt: TGTGCCAGCAGCGATCCACTTTCCCTCCATGGAGGCTACACCTTC

abundance: .
v_gene: TRBV29-1
j_gene: TRBJ2-3
d_gene: TRBD1
CDR3aa: CSVEGHQGAGSDTQYF
CDR3nt: TGCAGCGTTGAAGGTCATCAGGGGGCTGGGTCAGATACGCAGTATTTT

abundance: .
v_gene: TRBV30
j_gene: TRBJ1-5
d_gene: .
CDR3aa: CAWRGQPQHF
CDR3nt: TGTGCCTGGAGGGGACAGCCCCAGCATTTT

abundance: .
v_gene: TRBV2
j_gene: TRBJ1-2
d_gene: .
CDR3aa: CASRGRSYGYTF
CDR3nt: TGTGCCAGCAGGGGACGGTCCTATGGCTACACCTTC

abundance: once
v_gene: TRBV29-1
j_gene: TRBJ2-6
d_gene: .
CDR3aa: CSVEDLRQLPRSGANVLTF
CDR3nt: TGCAGCGTTGAAGATCTAAGACAGCTCCCTCGCTCTGGGGCCAACGTCCTGACTTTC

abundance: .
v_gene: TRBV9
j_gene: TRBJ1-6
d_gene: TRBD1
CDR3aa: CASSKTGVGYNSPLHF
CDR3nt: TGTGCCAGCAGCAAGACAGGGGTCGGATATAATTCACCCCTCCACTTT

abundance: .
v_gene: TRBV5-1
j_gene: TRBJ2-3
d_gene: TRBD1
CDR3aa: CASSPQGAEDTQYF
CDR3nt: TGCGCCAGCAGCCCGCAGGGGGCAGAAGATACGCAGTATTTT

abundance: .
v_gene: TRBV4-1
j_gene: TRBJ2-3
d_gene: .
CDR3aa: CASSQDSPDTQYF
CDR3nt: TGCGCCAGCAGCCAAGATAGTCCAGATACGCAGTATTTT

abundance: .
v_gene: TRBV7-3
j_gene: TRBJ2-7
d_gene: .
CDR3aa: CASSSATLGVREQYF
CDR3nt: TGTGCCAGCAGCTCCGCCACTTTGGGGGTTCGCGAGCAGTACTTC

abundance: .
v_gene: TRBV19
j_gene: TRBJ1-2
d_gene: TRBD1
CDR3aa: CASGGTGPNYGYTF
CDR3nt: TGTGCCAGTGGCGGGACAGGTCCCAACTATGGCTACACCTTC

abundance: .
v_gene: TRBV15
j_gene: TRBJ1-1
d_gene: .
CDR3aa: CATSRDTTNTEAFF
CDR3nt: TGTGCCACCAGCAGAGATACGACCAACACTGAAGCTTTCTTT